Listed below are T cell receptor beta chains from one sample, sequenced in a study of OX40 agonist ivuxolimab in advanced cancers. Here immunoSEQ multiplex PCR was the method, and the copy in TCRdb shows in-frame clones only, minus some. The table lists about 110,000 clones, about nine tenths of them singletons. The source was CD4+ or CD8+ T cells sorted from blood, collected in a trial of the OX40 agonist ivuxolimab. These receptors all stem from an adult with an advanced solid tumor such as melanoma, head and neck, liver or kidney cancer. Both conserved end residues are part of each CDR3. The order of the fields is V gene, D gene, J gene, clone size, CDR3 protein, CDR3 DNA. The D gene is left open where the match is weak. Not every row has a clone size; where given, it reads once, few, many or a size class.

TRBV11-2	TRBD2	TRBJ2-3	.	CASSSGLAGATDTQYF	TGTGCCAGCAGCTCGGGACTAGCGGGAGCTACAGATACGCAGTATTTT
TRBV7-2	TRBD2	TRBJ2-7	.	CAGSPSGLAGYYEQYF	TGTGCCGGCAGCCCGTCCGGACTAGCGGGGTATTACGAGCAGTACTTC
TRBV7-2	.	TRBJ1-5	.	CASSPHVGPQHF	TGTGCCAGCAGCCCCCATGTTGGGCCCCAGCATTTT
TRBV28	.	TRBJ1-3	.	CASSGEIRNTIYF	TGTGCCAGCAGTGGGGAGATCAGAAACACCATATATTTT
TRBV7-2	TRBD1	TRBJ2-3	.	CASSLVQGAGDTQYF	TGTGCCAGCAGCTTAGTTCAGGGGGCTGGAGATACGCAGTATTTT
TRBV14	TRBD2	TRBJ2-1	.	CASSPLAGDSYNEQFF	TGTGCCAGCAGCCCACTAGCGGGGGACTCCTACAATGAGCAGTTCTTC
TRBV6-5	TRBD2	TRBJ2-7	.	CASSHDGLAGYEQYF	TGTGCCAGCAGCCACGACGGCCTAGCGGGATACGAGCAGTACTTC
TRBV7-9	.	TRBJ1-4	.	CASSLSQGSEKLFF	TGTGCCAGCAGCTTAAGTCAGGGGAGCGAAAAACTGTTTTTT
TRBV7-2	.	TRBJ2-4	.	CASSLQGTLAKNIQYF	TGTGCCAGCAGCTTACAGGGCACCCTAGCCAAAAACATTCAGTACTTC
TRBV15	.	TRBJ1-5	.	CATSRVGGMGNQPQHF	TGTGCCACCAGCAGAGTTGGGGGCATGGGCAATCAGCCCCAGCATTTT
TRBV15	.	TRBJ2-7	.	CATSSGGTYEQYF	TGTGCCACCAGCAGCGGGGGCACTTACGAGCAGTACTTC
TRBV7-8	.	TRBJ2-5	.	CASRRRGGGETQYF	TGTGCCTCTCGCCGGCGGGGAGGTGGAGAGACCCAGTACTTC
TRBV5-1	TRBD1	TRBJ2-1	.	CASSLTGQGNNEQFF	TGCGCCAGCAGCTTGACGGGACAGGGCAACAATGAGCAGTTCTTC
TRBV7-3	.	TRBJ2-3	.	CASSDYLGPATDTQYF	TGTGCCAGCAGCGATTACTTGGGTCCCGCCACAGATACGCAGTATTTT
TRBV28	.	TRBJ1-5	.	CASSSRSPRNQPQHF	TGTGCCAGCAGTTCGCGGTCCCCTCGGAATCAGCCCCAGCATTTT
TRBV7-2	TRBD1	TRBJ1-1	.	CASSAQGGAEAFF	TGTGCCAGCAGCGCCCAGGGGGGCGCTGAAGCTTTCTTT
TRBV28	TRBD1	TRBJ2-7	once	CASSPGTAPSYEQYF	TGTGCCAGCAGTCCCGGGACAGCCCCCTCCTACGAGCAGTACTTC
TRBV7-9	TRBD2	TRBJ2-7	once	CASSEVGGSYEQYF	TGTGCCAGCAGCGAGGTGGGGGGGTCCTACGAGCAGTACTTC
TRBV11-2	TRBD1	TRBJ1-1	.	CASSLGQTGGARRGTEAFF	TGTGCCAGCAGCTTAGGTCAGACAGGGGGCGCGCGGCGTGGCACTGAAGCTTTCTTT
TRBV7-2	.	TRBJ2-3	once	CASRVIPTDTQYF	TGTGCCAGCAGGGTCATCCCCACAGATACGCAGTATTTT
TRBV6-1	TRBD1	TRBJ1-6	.	CASSPTGNSPLHF	TGTGCCAGCAGTCCGACAGGGAATTCACCCCTCCACTTT
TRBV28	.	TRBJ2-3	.	CATSSSTDTQYF	TGTGCCACCAGTTCTAGCACAGATACGCAGTATTTT